This TCR beta chain emerged from a study of T cell repertoires in cytomegalovirus infection. The CDR3 spans 12 residues. V was clipped by 8 bases and J by 5 bases, with 10 bases between them. This clonotype was counted a few times. Its cognate antigen is unknown. TCRdb analysed the reads with MiXCR anew, one entry per CDR3 protein. The sample shows about 120,000 distinct CDR3 sequences, over 9% of them seen only once. The receptor was derived from a human donor in good health (CMV status not recorded). Some clones in this sample may be carry-over from other donors' samples. V usage is TRBV12-3 or TRBV12-4 and J usage is TRBJ2-1; D not certain. Specimen: PBMCs, sequenced either directly or after in vitro stimulation (not recorded which). The CDR3 DNA reads TGTGCCAGCTGCCATCTGAACAATGAGCAGTTCTTC. Protein sequence: CASCHLNNEQFF.